This T cell receptor (beta chain) was retrieved from a study of cytomegalovirus exposure and HLA in healthy donors. Across the study: Tens of millions of unique TCRs, all from HLA-typed donors, were included in an early release of the data.

It was with 60 Vbeta and 13 Jbeta primers that the PCR ran. The data were produced by immunoSEQ multiplex PCR, yet TCRdb's version contains in-frame clones alone and is incomplete. The sample totals about 120,000 clones. From germline, CDR1 is KGHSH and CDR2 LQKENI. Trimming removed 1 base at V and 0 bases at J, with 7 bases between. CDR3 length: 15 amino acids. Regarding this clone: What it recognizes is unknown.

The study's findings and limits: Several of the most significant clusters appeared, in a later analysis, to be linked to common viral pathogens. As a later analysis showed, a missense DCLRE1C variant was linked to trimming of TCR beta V- and J-genes.

The sequence was obtained from a man aged 18 to 29 in good health and CMV-seronegative. Input material: PBMCs. The chain employs TRBV18 and TRBJ1-5; D is uncertain. The CDR3 region is CASSPRINSNQPQHF. For the CDR3, the DNA is TGTGCCAGCTCACCACGTATTAATAGCAATCAGCCCCAGCATTTT.